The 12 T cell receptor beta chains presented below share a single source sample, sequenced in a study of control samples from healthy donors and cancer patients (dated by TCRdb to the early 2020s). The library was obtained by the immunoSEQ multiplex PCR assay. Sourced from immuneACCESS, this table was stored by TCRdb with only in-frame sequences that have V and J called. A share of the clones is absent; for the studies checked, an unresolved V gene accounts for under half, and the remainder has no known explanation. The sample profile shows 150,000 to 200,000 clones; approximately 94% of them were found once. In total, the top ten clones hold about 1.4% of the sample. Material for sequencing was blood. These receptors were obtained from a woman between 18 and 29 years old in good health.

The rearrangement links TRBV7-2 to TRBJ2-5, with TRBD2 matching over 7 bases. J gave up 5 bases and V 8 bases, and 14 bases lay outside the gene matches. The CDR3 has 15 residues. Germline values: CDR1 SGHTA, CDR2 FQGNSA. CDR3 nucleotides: TGTGCCAGCGCATTCGGAAGCGGGGATCAGGAGACCCAGTACTTC. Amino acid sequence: CASAFGSGDQETQYF.

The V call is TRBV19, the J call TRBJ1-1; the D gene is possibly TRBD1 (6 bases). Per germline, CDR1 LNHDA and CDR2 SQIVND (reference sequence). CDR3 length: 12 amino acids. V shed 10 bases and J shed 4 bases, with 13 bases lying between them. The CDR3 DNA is TGTGCCACCCGAGGGGGAGGCACTGAAGCTTTCTTT. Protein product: CATRGGGTEAFF.

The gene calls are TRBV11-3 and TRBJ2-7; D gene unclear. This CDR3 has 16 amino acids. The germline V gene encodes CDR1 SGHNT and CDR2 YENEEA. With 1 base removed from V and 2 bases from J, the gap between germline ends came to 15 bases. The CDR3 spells CASSLGAPTPTYEQYF. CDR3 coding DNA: TGTGCCAGCAGCTTAGGGGCACCTACCCCTACCTACGAGCAGTACTTC.

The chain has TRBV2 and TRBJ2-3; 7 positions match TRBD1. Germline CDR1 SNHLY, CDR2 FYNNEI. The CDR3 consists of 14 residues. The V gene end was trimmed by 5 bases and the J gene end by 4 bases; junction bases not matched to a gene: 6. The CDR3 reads CASSMDRRSDTQYF. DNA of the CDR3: TGTGCCAGCAGTATGGACAGGCGATCAGATACGCAGTATTTT.

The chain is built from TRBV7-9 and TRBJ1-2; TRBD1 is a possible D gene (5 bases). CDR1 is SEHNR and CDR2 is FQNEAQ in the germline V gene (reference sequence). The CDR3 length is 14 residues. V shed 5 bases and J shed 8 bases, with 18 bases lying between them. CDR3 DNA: TGTGCCAGCAGCCCTCAGGGTCCGGGGGAAGGCTACACCTTC. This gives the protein CASSPQGPGEGYTF.

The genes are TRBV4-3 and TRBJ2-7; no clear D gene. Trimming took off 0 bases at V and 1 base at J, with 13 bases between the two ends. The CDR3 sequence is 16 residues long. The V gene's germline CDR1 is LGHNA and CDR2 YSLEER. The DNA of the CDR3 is TGCGCCAGCAGCCAAGAGATCGCCTTTCTTTCCTACGAGCAGTACTTC. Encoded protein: CASSQEIAFLSYEQYF.

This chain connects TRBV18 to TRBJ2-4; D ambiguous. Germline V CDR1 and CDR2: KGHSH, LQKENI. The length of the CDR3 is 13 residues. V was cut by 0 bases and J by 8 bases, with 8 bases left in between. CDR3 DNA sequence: TGTGCCAGCTCACCACCCTCTGGGGACATTCAGTACTTC. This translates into CASSPPSGDIQYF.

CDR3 sequence reads: CSARRGTRFF. The CDR3, as DNA: TGCAGTGCTAGGAGGGGAACGCGGTTCTTC. The chain links TRBV20-1 to TRBJ2-1, with D tentatively TRBD1 or TRBD2 (5 bases each). V was clipped by 3 bases and J by 15 bases, with 12 bases between them. The CDR3 runs to 10 residues. Germline V gene data show CDR1 as DFQATT and CDR2 as SNEGSKA (reference sequence).

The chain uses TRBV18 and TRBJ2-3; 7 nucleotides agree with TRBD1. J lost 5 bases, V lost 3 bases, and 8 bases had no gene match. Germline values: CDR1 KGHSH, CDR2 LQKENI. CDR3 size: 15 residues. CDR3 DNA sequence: TGTGCCAGCTCACCTTCGGAGACAGGGATAGATACGCAGTATTTT. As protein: CASSPSETGIDTQYF.

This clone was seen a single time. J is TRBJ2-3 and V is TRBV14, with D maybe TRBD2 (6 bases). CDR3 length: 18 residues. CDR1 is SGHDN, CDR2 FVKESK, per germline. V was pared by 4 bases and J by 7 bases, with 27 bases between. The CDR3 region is CASSLSTVGRGPPHTQYF. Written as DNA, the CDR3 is TGTGCCAGCAGCCTGTCAACTGTGGGGCGGGGCCCCCCCCATACGCAGTATTTT.

CDR3 sequence reads: CASRLARGGPNTEAFF. In nucleotides, the CDR3 is TGTGCAAGTCGCTTAGCGCGGGGAGGGCCGAACACTGAAGCTTTCTTT. V is TRBV12-2 and J is TRBJ1-1. TRBV12-2 is described as a pseudogene. This CDR3 region has 16 residues.

DNA of the CDR3: TGTGCCACCAAGGGGGGCAGCTACGAGCAGTACTTC. Its translation is CATKGGSYEQYF. The chain is built from TRBV10-3 and TRBJ2-7; the D gene could be TRBD1 or TRBD2 (6 bases each). CDR3 length: 12 amino acids. The V end was cut by 10 bases, the J end by 3 bases, with 13 bases between. Germline V gene sequence: CDR1 ENHRY, CDR2 SYGVKD.